This T cell receptor (beta chain) is from a study of blood T cell repertoires in COVID-19. As for the study in general: T cells, B-cell-depleted T cells, or PBMCs provided the cDNA or gDNA that served as material.

Profiled with immunoSEQ multiplex PCR; TCRdb holds only in-frame clones, not every one. The sample consists of 65,000 to 100,000 clones, approximately 78% of them appearing once. The sequenced sample consisted of peripheral blood. The sequence derives from a woman aged 80 or over with acute or convalescent COVID-19.

The CDR3 here is CATSRDPMQAEAFF. The CDR3, as DNA: TGTGCCACCAGCAGAGATCCTATGCAGGCTGAAGCTTTCTTT. V usage is TRBV15 and J usage is TRBJ1-1, with D unclear. Trimming removed 0 bases at V and 6 bases at J, with 11 bases between. In germline, CDR1 is LNHNV, CDR2 YYDKDF (reference sequence). This CDR3 region has 14 residues.